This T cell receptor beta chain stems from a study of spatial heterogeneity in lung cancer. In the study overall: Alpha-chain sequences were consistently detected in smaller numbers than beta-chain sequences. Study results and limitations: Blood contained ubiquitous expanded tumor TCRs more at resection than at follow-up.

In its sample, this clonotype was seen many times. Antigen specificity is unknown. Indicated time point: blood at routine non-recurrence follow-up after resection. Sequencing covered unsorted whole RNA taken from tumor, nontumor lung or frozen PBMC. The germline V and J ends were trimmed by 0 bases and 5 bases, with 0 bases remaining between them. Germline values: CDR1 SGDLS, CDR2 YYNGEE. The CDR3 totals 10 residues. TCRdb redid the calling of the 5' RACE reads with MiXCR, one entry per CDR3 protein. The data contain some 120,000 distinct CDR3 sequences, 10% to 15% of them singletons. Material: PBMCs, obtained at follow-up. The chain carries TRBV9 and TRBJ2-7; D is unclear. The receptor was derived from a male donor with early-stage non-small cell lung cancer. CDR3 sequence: CASSVDEQYF. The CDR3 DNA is TGTGCCAGCAGCGTAGACGAGCAGTACTTC.